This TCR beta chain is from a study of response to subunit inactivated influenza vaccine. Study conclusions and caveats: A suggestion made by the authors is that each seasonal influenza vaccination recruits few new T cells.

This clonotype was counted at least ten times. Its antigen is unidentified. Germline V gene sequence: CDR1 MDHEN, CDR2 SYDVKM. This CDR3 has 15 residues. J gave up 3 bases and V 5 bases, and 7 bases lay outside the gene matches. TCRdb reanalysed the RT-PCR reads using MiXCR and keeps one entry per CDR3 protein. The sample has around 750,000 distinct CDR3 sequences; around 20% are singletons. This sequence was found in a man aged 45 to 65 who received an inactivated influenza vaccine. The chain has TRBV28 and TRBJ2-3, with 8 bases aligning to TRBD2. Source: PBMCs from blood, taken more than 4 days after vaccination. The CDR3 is CASSHGRGRTDTQYF. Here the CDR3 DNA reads TGTGCCAGCAGTCACGGGAGGGGGAGGACAGATACGCAGTATTTT.